Shown below are 27 T cell receptor beta chains from a single sample sequenced in a study of cytomegalovirus exposure and HLA in healthy donors. PCR primers comprised 60 Vbeta and 13 Jbeta primers. The method was immunoSEQ multiplex PCR; TCRdb's version includes in-frame clones alone and lacks a portion of them. The data hold approximately 170,000 clones, with 78% observed a single time. The source material was PBMCs. Receptors were obtained from a woman between 40 and 55 years old in good health and CMV-seropositive.

This chain uses TRBV5-4 with TRBJ2-7, with TRBD1 matching over 8 bases. The CDR3 has 14 residues. CDR1 is SGHNT, CDR2 YYREEE, per germline (reference sequence). The V gene end was trimmed by 4 bases and the J gene end by 6 bases; junction bases not matched to a gene: 9. CDR3 DNA: TGTGCCAGCAGCAAGGACAGGGAGGTAGGCGAGCAGTACTTC. Translated, it gives CASSKDREVGEQYF.

This clone was counted only a few times. This chain joins TRBV5-4 and TRBJ1-2; 9 nucleotides line up with TRBD1. The trim removed 4 bases at V and 0 bases at J, leaving 4 bases unmatched. The germline V gene encodes CDR1 SGHNT and CDR2 YYREEE (reference sequence). CDR3 length equals 15 residues. DNA of the CDR3: TGTGCCAGCAGCGGACAGGGGATAGCTAACTATGGCTACACCTTC. Its protein product is CASSGQGIANYGYTF.

The table lists this clone with a count of one. The V call is TRBV4-1, the J call TRBJ1-2; the match to TRBD1 covers 8 bases. The CDR3 has 13 residues. Germline CDR1 MGHRA, CDR2 YSYEKL. The ends lost 1 base at V and 14 bases at J; junction bases unmatched: 9. The CDR3 protein is CASSQAAGTGRTF. The CDR3 bases are TGCGCCAGCAGCCAAGCGGCGGGGACAGGTCGAACCTTC.

This clone was counted between two and nine times. The chain is built from TRBV19 and TRBJ1-1; the D is unclear. The CDR3 is made up of 14 amino acids. Germline loops: CDR1 LNHDA, CDR2 SQIVND (reference sequence). Trimming removed 4 bases at V and 7 bases at J, with 16 bases between. CDR3 nucleotides: TGTGCCAGTAGTACCTGGGTCGGGGTTCGTGAAGCTTTCTTT. Amino acids: CASSTWVGVREAFF.

This sequence joins TRBV5-1 and TRBJ2-1, with 10 bases identical to TRBD2. V was pared by 1 base and J by 7 bases, with 5 bases of the junction left unmatched. The CDR3 loop spans 15 amino acids. CDR1 SGHRS and CDR2 YFSETQ come from the germline V gene. CDR3 DNA sequence: TGCGCCAGCAGCTTGAGGCCTAGCGGGGGTAATGAGCAGTTCTTC. This codes for CASSLRPSGGNEQFF.

J is TRBJ2-3 and V is TRBV30, with a tentative D call TRBD2 (5 bases). The CDR3 is made up of 13 amino acids. Per germline, CDR1 GTSNPN and CDR2 SVGIG (reference sequence). V was shortened by 3 bases and J by 2 bases, with 9 bases between the two germline ends. The CDR3 sequence: CAWSAGLTDTQYF. In DNA, the CDR3 is TGTGCCTGGAGCGCGGGTCTCACAGATACGCAGTATTTT. The whole variable domain, remainder taken from reference TRBV30 and TRBJ2-3, is SQTIHQWPATLVQPVGSPLSLECTVEGTSNPNLYWYRQAAGRGLQLLFYSVGIGQISSEVPQNLSASRPQDRQFILSSKKLLLSDSGFYLCAWSAGLTDTQYFGPGTRLTVL.

This chain links TRBV7-6 with TRBJ2-5; 7 bases agree with TRBD2. The CDR3 has 17 residues. V was pared by 5 bases and J by 3 bases, with 15 bases of the junction left unmatched. The germline CDR1 and CDR2 sequences are SGHVS and FNYEAQ. The CDR3 loop is CASSLKSGAAVEETQYF. The CDR3 nucleotides are TGTGCCAGCAGCCTCAAAAGCGGGGCCGCCGTCGAAGAGACCCAGTACTTC.

The chain links TRBV5-6 to TRBJ2-5, with D possibly matching TRBD2 (5 bases). Per germline, CDR1 SGHDT and CDR2 YYEEEE. CDR3 length: 14 amino acids. The germline V and J ends were trimmed by 6 bases and 2 bases, with 14 bases remaining between them. In DNA, the CDR3 is TGTGCCAGCACCCTCCGGGGTCAGCAAGAGACCCAGTACTTC. This encodes CASTLRGQQETQYF.

The CDR3: CAWSGGVVSYNEQFF. CDR3 nucleotides: TGTGCCTGGAGCGGGGGGGTCGTCTCCTACAATGAGCAGTTCTTC. The rearrangement uses TRBV30 and TRBJ2-1; 8 bases are shared with TRBD2. CDR1 and CDR2 (germline): GTSNPN, SVGIG (reference sequence). The V gene end was trimmed by 3 bases and the J gene end by 0 bases; junction bases not matched to a gene: 4. This CDR3 comprises 15 residues.

The V gene is TRBV4-3, the J gene TRBJ1-6; no clear D gene. This CDR3 comprises 16 residues. The germline V and J ends were trimmed by 1 base and 3 bases, with 10 bases remaining between them. Looked up from germline, CDR1 is LGHNA and CDR2 is YSLEER. CDR3 DNA: TGCGCCAGCAGCCAAGTTAGAGTCCTCTATAATTCACCCCTCCACTTT. It encodes CASSQVRVLYNSPLHF.

The V call is TRBV5-6, the J call TRBJ1-2; D uncertain. Germline V lookup: CDR1 SGHDT, CDR2 YYEEEE. The CDR3 has 13 residues. V was trimmed by 1 base and J by 7 bases, leaving 11 bases between them. DNA of the CDR3: TGTGCCAGCAGCTTGCCGGCGGGGTCTGGCTACACCTTC. Protein sequence: CASSLPAGSGYTF.

This chain links TRBV2 with TRBJ1-5, with 7 positions matching TRBD1. V was pared by 8 bases and J by 7 bases, with 17 bases of the junction left unmatched. This CDR3 has 16 amino acids. Germline CDR1 and CDR2: SNHLY and FYNNEI. CDR3 region: CASPEIRPRGLQPQHF. Here the CDR3 DNA reads TGTGCCAGCCCCGAAATAAGGCCAAGGGGGCTGCAGCCCCAGCATTTT.

Worth noting for this clone: Germline and junction disagree at one end, which may indicate a read error. This chain joins TRBV7-9 and TRBJ1-6, with 7 bases that match TRBD1. The length of the CDR3 is 14 residues. CDR1 is SEHNR and CDR2 is FQNEAQ in the germline V gene (reference sequence). The CDR3 is CSSSHGQVGSPLHF. As DNA, the CDR3 is TGTTCCAGCAGCCACGGACAGGTCGGTTCACCCCTCCACTTT.

The rearrangement uses TRBV28 and TRBJ2-5; D unresolved. V was cut by 5 bases and J by 3 bases, with 4 bases left in between. CDR1 and CDR2 (germline): MDHEN, SYDVKM. There are 11 residues in the CDR3. In DNA form, the CDR3 reads TGTGCCAGCAGTATCGAAGAGACCCAGTACTTC. It translates to CASSIEETQYF.

The rearrangement joins TRBV19 to TRBJ1-6; D uncertain. Trimming removed 3 bases from V and 8 bases from J, with 17 bases in between. This CDR3 is built from 16 residues. The germline V gene has CDR1 LNHDA and CDR2 SQIVND (reference sequence). CDR3 nucleotides: TGTGCCAGTAGTATTGCCGCGGGATCGGCGGATTCACCCCTCCACTTT. Its protein is CASSIAAGSADSPLHF.

This clone was recorded once. The rearrangement joins TRBV19 to TRBJ2-2; maybe TRBD1 (6 bases). Trimming pared 5 bases from V and 5 bases from J, leaving 12 bases between. The CDR3 covers 14 residues. Germline assignment: CDR1 LNHDA and CDR2 SQIVND (reference sequence). The CDR3 sequence: CASSLRQVTGELFF. CDR3 coding DNA: TGTGCCAGTAGTCTCAGACAGGTTACCGGGGAGCTGTTTTTT.

J is TRBJ1-1 and V is TRBV4-3; D ambiguous. V lost 1 base and J 5 bases, leaving 8 bases between the germline ends. The CDR3 has 13 amino acids. The V gene's germline CDR1 is LGHNA and CDR2 YSLEER. The CDR3 DNA reads TGCGCCAGCAGCCAAGGCCGAGGGACTGAAGCTTTCTTT. Amino acids: CASSQGRGTEAFF.

This chain connects TRBV7-2 to TRBJ2-3; TRBD1 is a possible D gene (5 bases). The germline gives CDR1 SGHTA, CDR2 FQGNSA. Trimming took off 5 bases at V and 3 bases at J, with 12 bases between the two ends. The length of the CDR3 is 14 residues. In nucleotides, the CDR3 is TGTGCCAGCAGCGACAGTAGGGCGACAGATACGCAGTATTTT. It codes for CASSDSRATDTQYF.

Only one count was recorded for this clone. The rearrangement uses TRBV7-8 and TRBJ1-1, with D tentatively TRBD1 (5 bases). The CDR3 is 13 residues long. Germline CDR1 reads SGHVS; CDR2 reads FQNEAQ. V was pared by 3 bases and J by 7 bases, with 12 bases between. CDR3 protein: CASSFASQGEAFF. The CDR3 DNA reads TGTGCCAGCAGCTTCGCGTCCCAGGGTGAAGCTTTCTTT.

This clone occurred a few times. The chain employs TRBV7-2 and TRBJ2-7; weak D call: TRBD2 (5 bases). Trimming took off 5 bases at V and 6 bases at J, with 20 bases between the two ends. Germline V gives CDR1 SGHTA, CDR2 FQGNSA. The CDR3 totals 15 residues. The CDR3, as DNA: TGTGCCAGCAGCGGCCGAGGGAGTTATTCCCTCGAGCAGTACTTC. Translating gives CASSGRGSYSLEQYF.

The gene calls are TRBV10-3 and TRBJ1-2; D not resolved. V lost 0 bases to trimming and J lost 4 bases, with 12 bases between them. The CDR3 runs to 15 residues. The germline V gene encodes CDR1 ENHRY and CDR2 SYGVKD. Here the CDR3 reads CAISESGGSGYGYTF. In DNA, the CDR3 is TGTGCCATCAGTGAGTCCGGAGGGTCTGGCTATGGCTACACCTTC.

V is TRBV30 and J is TRBJ1-1; TRBD1 aligns across 8 bases. The CDR3 is 13 residues long. The V segment lost 4 bases and the J segment 6 bases; nucleotides outside the gene matches: 7. Germline V gene lookup returns CDR1 GTSNPN and CDR2 SVGIG (reference sequence). The CDR3 DNA sequence: TGTGCCTGGAATGCAGGGGGCTTCGCTGAAGCTTTCTTT. This codes for CAWNAGGFAEAFF.

The chain joins TRBV19 to TRBJ2-2; 8 bases agree with TRBD1. The CDR3 has 16 residues. The germline V gene has CDR1 LNHDA and CDR2 SQIVND (reference sequence). The V segment lost 8 bases and the J segment 6 bases; nucleotides outside the gene matches: 14. Here the CDR3 reads CASLSLRTGNSGELFF. The CDR3 DNA follows: TGTGCCAGTCTTAGTTTGAGGACAGGGAATTCCGGGGAGCTGTTTTTT. The full variable domain, in which reference TRBV19 and TRBJ2-2 provide the parts outside the CDR3, is DGGITQSPKYLFRKEGQNVTLSCEQNLNHDAMYWYRQDPGQGLRLIYYSQIVNDFQKGDIAEGYSVSREKKESFPLTVTSAQKNPTAFYLCASLSLRTGNSGELFFGEGSRLTVL.

The genes are TRBV28 and TRBJ2-1; 9 positions match TRBD2. Trimming cost V 4 bases and J 4 bases; bases outside gene matches: 11. The CDR3 covers 17 residues. Germline CDR1 and CDR2: MDHEN and SYDVKM. The CDR3 nucleotides read TGTGCCAGCAGTTCCCCCTCTGTAGCGGGGGATTACAATGAGCAGTTCTTC. Translation: CASSSPSVAGDYNEQFF.

The gene calls are TRBV19 and TRBJ1-2; the D is unclear. The V and J ends lost 0 bases and 7 bases respectively, with 18 bases between them. Germline lookup yields CDR1 LNHDA and CDR2 SQIVND (reference sequence). The CDR3 totals 16 residues. Here the CDR3 reads CASSIDLRDFSRGYTF. CDR3 sequence (DNA): TGTGCCAGTAGTATAGATCTTCGGGATTTTAGTCGTGGCTACACCTTC.

The V call is TRBV11-2, the J call TRBJ2-7; perhaps TRBD1 as D (5 bases). This CDR3 comprises 15 residues. V was pared by 4 bases and J by 3 bases, with 16 bases between. CDR1 is SGHAT, CDR2 FQNNGV, per germline. CDR3 nucleotide sequence: TGTGCCAGCAGCTCCACCGTGGGGCAACGCTACGAGCAGTACTTC. Translated, it gives CASSSTVGQRYEQYF.

The V gene is TRBV29-1, the J gene TRBJ2-5, with D possibly being TRBD2 (6 bases). Germline values: CDR1 SQVTM, CDR2 ANQGSEA. The V end lost 7 bases, the J end lost 9 bases, and 21 bases lay between the germline ends. The CDR3 spans 13 residues. The CDR3 sequence is CSAKARGGGAQYF. The CDR3, as DNA: TGCAGCGCGAAAGCTAGGGGCGGCGGGGCCCAGTACTTC.